A selection of T cell receptor beta chains follows, all from one sample in a study of TIL therapy for anti-PD-1-resistant metastatic lung cancer. The repertoire was sequenced with immunoSEQ multiplex PCR; TCRdb's copy has only in-frame clones and lacks some. The repertoire consists of around 8,000 clones, with around 74% occurring once and the leading ten covering 7%. Here the sequenced sample was tumor tissue, taken at baseline. The receptors were gathered from a person aged 25 to 85 with non-small cell lung cancer. Each CDR3 is given with its conserved first and last residue. D genes are given only for firm matches. A clone size is listed for some rows: how often the clone was seen (once, few, many), or a class if it is expanded.

clone size: -; J gene: TRBJ2-1; V gene: TRBV2; D gene: -; CDR3 DNA: TGTGCCAGCAAGTATTCAGGGATGGGTACGAATGAGCAGTTCTTC; CDR3 protein: CASKYSGMGTNEQFF
clone size: -; J gene: TRBJ1-5; V gene: TRBV4-1; D gene: TRBD1; CDR3 DNA: TGCGCCAGCAGCCACCTACCGGGACAGGGGTGGCCCCAGCATTTT; CDR3 protein: CASSHLPGQGWPQHF
clone size: -; J gene: TRBJ2-3; V gene: TRBV5-6; D gene: TRBD1; CDR3 DNA: TGTGCCAGCAGCTTCACTGGACAGGGACGAGATACGCAGTATTTT; CDR3 protein: CASSFTGQGRDTQYF
clone size: -; J gene: TRBJ2-3; V gene: TRBV6-6; D gene: -; CDR3 DNA: TGTGCCACCCAAGGGGGGGTAGGGGCGTATTTT; CDR3 protein: CATQGGVGAYF
clone size: -; J gene: TRBJ2-1; V gene: TRBV14; D gene: TRBD2; CDR3 DNA: TGTGCCAGCAGCCAAGATCGATTGGCTAGCGGTTACAATGAGCAGTTCTTC; CDR3 protein: CASSQDRLASGYNEQFF
clone size: -; J gene: TRBJ2-3; V gene: TRBV11-1; D gene: TRBD2; CDR3 DNA: TGTGCCAGCAGCTTATTCCCACTAGCGGACACAGATACGCAGTATTTT; CDR3 protein: CASSLFPLADTDTQYF
clone size: -; J gene: TRBJ1-6; V gene: TRBV28; D gene: -; CDR3 DNA: TGTGCCACAAAGACATCCCATAATTCACCCCTCCACTTT; CDR3 protein: CATKTSHNSPLHF
clone size: -; J gene: TRBJ1-2; V gene: TRBV2; D gene: -; CDR3 DNA: TGTGCCAGCAGGAGGCAGGGAGCCTACACCTTC; CDR3 protein: CASRRQGAYTF
clone size: -; J gene: TRBJ1-2; V gene: TRBV4-3; D gene: -; CDR3 DNA: TGCGCCAGCAGCCAAGGTCCGGGGGCAAACTATGGCTACACCTTC; CDR3 protein: CASSQGPGANYGYTF
clone size: -; J gene: TRBJ2-3; V gene: TRBV27; D gene: -; CDR3 DNA: TGTGCCAGCAGTTTGGGAGGGGGGGAGATTGATACGCAGTATTTT; CDR3 protein: CASSLGGGEIDTQYF
clone size: once; J gene: TRBJ2-7; V gene: TRBV5-6; D gene: TRBD1; CDR3 DNA: TGTGCCAGCGCCTACGGGACAGGGTACTACGAGCAGTACTTC; CDR3 protein: CASAYGTGYYEQYF
clone size: -; J gene: TRBJ1-4; V gene: TRBV28; D gene: -; CDR3 DNA: TGTACCAGCAGTCCGGGGGACGGAGAAAAACTGTTTTTT; CDR3 protein: CTSSPGDGEKLFF
clone size: -; J gene: TRBJ2-2; V gene: TRBV11-3; D gene: TRBD1; CDR3 DNA: TGTGCCAGCAGCGCACCGACAGGGGACACCGACACCGGGGAGCTGTTTTTT; CDR3 protein: CASSAPTGDTDTGELFF
clone size: -; J gene: TRBJ2-7; V gene: TRBV19; D gene: -; CDR3 DNA: TGTGCCAGTAGCTACGCGGTCCGATACGAGCAGTACTTC; CDR3 protein: CASSYAVRYEQYF
clone size: -; J gene: TRBJ1-5; V gene: TRBV4-2; D gene: TRBD1; CDR3 DNA: TGTGCCAGCAGCCAAGATCTAGGACAGGGTAATCAGCCCCAGCATTTT; CDR3 protein: CASSQDLGQGNQPQHF
clone size: few; J gene: TRBJ1-2; V gene: TRBV28; D gene: TRBD1; CDR3 DNA: TGTGCCAGCAGTAGCAACAGGGGAAGTAACTATGGCTACACCTTC; CDR3 protein: CASSSNRGSNYGYTF
clone size: -; J gene: TRBJ1-1; V gene: TRBV25-1; D gene: -; CDR3 DNA: TGTGCCAGCAGTCAGGGCGGAAGGCTTGAAGCTTTCTTT; CDR3 protein: CASSQGGRLEAFF
clone size: -; J gene: TRBJ1-1; V gene: TRBV6-5; D gene: -; CDR3 DNA: TGTGCCAGCAGCCAAACTCTACAGGGCAAAGCTTTCTTT; CDR3 protein: CASSQTLQGKAFF
clone size: -; J gene: TRBJ2-7; V gene: TRBV5-5; D gene: TRBD1; CDR3 DNA: TGTGCCAGCAGCCTTGGGGGGACAGGGTTGAGAGAGCAGTACTTC; CDR3 protein: CASSLGGTGLREQYF
clone size: -; J gene: TRBJ2-5; V gene: TRBV7-2; D gene: TRBD2; CDR3 DNA: TGTGCCAGCAGTTCTAGCGGTCACCACCAAGAGACCCAGTACTTC; CDR3 protein: CASSSSGHHQETQYF
clone size: -; J gene: TRBJ1-6; V gene: TRBV18; D gene: TRBD1; CDR3 DNA: TGTGCCAGCTCACTCAACGACAGGGGGCATTCATCCCTCCACTTT; CDR3 protein: CASSLNDRGHSSLHF
clone size: -; J gene: TRBJ2-7; V gene: TRBV28; D gene: -; CDR3 DNA: TGTGCCAGCAGTTTCCCAGTACTCGCAGGGCGGTACGAGCAGTACTTC; CDR3 protein: CASSFPVLAGRYEQYF
clone size: -; J gene: TRBJ1-5; V gene: TRBV6-1; D gene: TRBD1; CDR3 DNA: TGTGCCAGCAGCGTCCAGGGGGGTAGCAATCAGCCCCAGCATTTT; CDR3 protein: CASSVQGGSNQPQHF
clone size: -; J gene: TRBJ1-2; V gene: TRBV19; D gene: TRBD1; CDR3 DNA: TGTGCCAGTCGACTTGTTCCGGGACAGGGGGCAAATGGCTACACCTTC; CDR3 protein: CASRLVPGQGANGYTF
clone size: -; J gene: TRBJ1-3; V gene: TRBV5-3; D gene: -; CDR3 DNA: TGTGCCAGAAGCTCCAGGGCCGAGACTGGAAACACCATATATTTT; CDR3 protein: CARSSRAETGNTIYF
clone size: -; J gene: TRBJ1-5; V gene: TRBV18; D gene: TRBD1; CDR3 DNA: TGTGCCAGCTCACCGGACAGGGGTGGCAATCAGCCCCAGCATTTT; CDR3 protein: CASSPDRGGNQPQHF
clone size: -; J gene: TRBJ2-6; V gene: TRBV28; D gene: -; CDR3 DNA: TGTGCCAGCAGTTTGGCCGGGGTTTCCGGGGCCAACGTCCTGACTTTC; CDR3 protein: CASSLAGVSGANVLTF
clone size: -; J gene: TRBJ2-7; V gene: TRBV7-8; D gene: -; CDR3 DNA: TGTGCCAGCAGCTCAGGGGACGAGCAGTACTTC; CDR3 protein: CASSSGDEQYF
clone size: -; J gene: TRBJ2-5; V gene: TRBV18; D gene: TRBD2; CDR3 DNA: TGTGCCAGCTCACCACCGGGACTAGCGCGAGAGACCCAGTACTTC; CDR3 protein: CASSPPGLARETQYF
clone size: -; J gene: TRBJ1-5; V gene: TRBV28; D gene: -; CDR3 DNA: TGTGCCAGCACCTCTGTGGATAGCAATCAGCCCCAGCATTTT; CDR3 protein: CASTSVDSNQPQHF
clone size: -; J gene: TRBJ2-7; V gene: TRBV6-6; D gene: -; CDR3 DNA: TGTGCCAGCAGTCACCGGGGCTCCTACGAGCAATACTTC; CDR3 protein: CASSHRGSYEQYF
clone size: -; J gene: TRBJ2-5; V gene: TRBV7-7; D gene: TRBD2; CDR3 DNA: TGTGCCAGCAGCTTATTCGGTTCTAGCGGGAGGGTGGAGACCCAGTACTTC; CDR3 protein: CASSLFGSSGRVETQYF
clone size: -; J gene: TRBJ1-4; V gene: TRBV28; D gene: -; CDR3 DNA: TGTGCCAGCAGACTAGGTTGGGGGGCGAGAGAAAAACTGTTTTTT; CDR3 protein: CASRLGWGAREKLFF
clone size: -; J gene: TRBJ2-7; V gene: TRBV4-1; D gene: -; CDR3 DNA: TGCGCCAGCAGCCAAGATTTCGGAATTGGTTCCGTGGCGGGGGCCTCCTACGAGCAGTACTTC; CDR3 protein: CASSQDFGIGSVAGASYEQYF
clone size: -; J gene: TRBJ2-1; V gene: TRBV7-2; D gene: -; CDR3 DNA: TGTGCCAGCAGCTTAGCGTGGTTGGAAAATGAGCAGTTCTTC; CDR3 protein: CASSLAWLENEQFF
clone size: -; J gene: TRBJ2-3; V gene: TRBV30; D gene: TRBD2; CDR3 DNA: TGTGCCTGGAGTGTTTTGGGACTAGCCCGAGGTGGCACAGATACGCAGTATTTT; CDR3 protein: CAWSVLGLARGGTDTQYF
clone size: -; J gene: TRBJ2-1; V gene: TRBV14; D gene: -; CDR3 DNA: TGTGCCAGCAGCCGGGACATTCAACACAATGAGCAGTTCTTC; CDR3 protein: CASSRDIQHNEQFF
clone size: -; J gene: TRBJ2-2; V gene: TRBV6-5; D gene: -; CDR3 DNA: TGTGCCAGCAGTTACTTGGGCGCCGGGGAGCTGTTTTTT; CDR3 protein: CASSYLGAGELFF
clone size: once; J gene: TRBJ2-7; V gene: TRBV5-1; D gene: -; CDR3 DNA: TGCGCCAGCAGTCAGGGTACCTACGAGCAGTACTTC; CDR3 protein: CASSQGTYEQYF
clone size: -; J gene: TRBJ2-3; V gene: TRBV7-6; D gene: -; CDR3 DNA: TGTGCCAGCAGCTTAAGGTCAACCGGCATTACAGATACGCAGTATTTT; CDR3 protein: CASSLRSTGITDTQYF
clone size: -; J gene: TRBJ1-5; V gene: TRBV5-5; D gene: TRBD1; CDR3 DNA: TGTGCCAGCAGCGACAGGGGCAATCAGCCCCAGCATTTT; CDR3 protein: CASSDRGNQPQHF
clone size: -; J gene: TRBJ1-1; V gene: TRBV19; D gene: -; CDR3 DNA: TGTGCCAGTAGTATATTGGCAGGGACTGAAGCTTTCTTT; CDR3 protein: CASSILAGTEAFF